The 20 T cell receptor beta chains listed next were all sequenced from one sample in a study of T cells expressing NK-cell markers (dated by TCRdb to the early 2020s). The library was prepared using 5' RACE. Sequencing was carried out with an Illumina HiSeq 2000. Once TCRdb had reprocessed the reads, it stored one entry per CDR3 protein sequence and supplied no DNA. The sample table on file contains under 200,000 distinct CDR3 sequences. Approximately 18% of the sample belongs to the ten largest clones. The specimen was blood T cells: a sorted CD56 or NKG2C T cell subset, CD4+ or CD8+ T cells, or bulk PBMC T cells (not recorded which). The receptors stem from a woman between 18 and 69 years old in good health.

The rearrangement joins TRBV7-8 to TRBJ2-7; TCRdb returns TRBD1, unconfirmable since there is no DNA. The CDR3 loop spans 14 amino acids. Germline CDR1 SGHVS, CDR2 FQNEAQ. Here the CDR3 reads CAGSRGAVGYEQYF.

The J gene is TRBJ2-7, the V gene TRBV20-1. CDR1 and CDR2 from the germline V gene are DFQATT and SNEGSKA (reference sequence). This CDR3 spans 14 amino acids. CDR3: CSASTSGELYEQYF.

V and J are TRBV28 and TRBJ2-2; there is no DNA to check the TCRdb D call of TRBD1. Germline V gives CDR1 MDHEN, CDR2 SYDVKM. The CDR3 consists of 14 residues. CDR3 sequence: CASTPQGSTGELFF.

The V call is TRBV10-3, the J call TRBJ1-5; without DNA, the TCRdb call of TRBD1 cannot be checked. Germline CDR1 ENHRY, CDR2 SYGVKD. The CDR3 is 13 amino acids. CDR3 loop: CAIGSGLEQPQHF.

This rearrangement joins TRBV10-3 to TRBJ2-1; the D call of TRBD1 rests on TCRdb alone, since no DNA is present to check it. The germline gives CDR1 ENHRY, CDR2 SYGVKD. The CDR3 length is 11 residues. CDR3 protein: CAIGGGDEQFF.

This chain links TRBV6-2 or TRBV6-3 with TRBJ2-7; TCRdb lists TRBD2, though no DNA is available to test this call. This CDR3 is built from 15 residues. Germline V gene data show CDR1 as MNHEY and CDR2 as SVGEGT. The CDR3 reads CASRAEASGDNEQYF.

J is TRBJ1-2 and V is TRBV2; TCRdb returns TRBD1, unconfirmable since there is no DNA. The germline V gene encodes CDR1 SNHLY and CDR2 FYNNEI. The CDR3 is 12 amino acids. The CDR3 loop is CASRQEHYGYTF.

J is TRBJ1-5 and V is TRBV3-1; TCRdb's D call, TRBD1, is unchecked because there is no DNA. The CDR3 runs 12 residues. CDR1 LGHDT and CDR2 YNNKEL come from the germline V gene (reference sequence). CDR3 region: CASGGSNQPQHF.

The CDR3 loop is CSVERERTDTQYF. V is TRBV29-1 and J is TRBJ2-3; TCRdb calls TRBD2, which cannot be checked without DNA. The CDR3 covers 13 residues. The germline V gene has CDR1 SQVTM and CDR2 ANQGSEA.

The rearrangement uses TRBV7-2 and TRBJ2-7. The CDR3 has 14 residues. Germline CDR1 is SGHTA and CDR2 is FQGNSA. CDR3: CASSLDSSNGEQYF.

The rearrangement joins TRBV2 to TRBJ2-5; TCRdb's D call, TRBD1, is unchecked because there is no DNA. CDR1 and CDR2 from the germline V gene are SNHLY and FYNNEI. The CDR3 contains 15 residues. CDR3 protein: CASSDRAGRGETQYF.

This chain links TRBV4-1 with TRBJ2-1; TCRdb's D gene call, TRBD2, goes unchecked for lack of DNA. The CDR3 length is 13 residues. Germline loops: CDR1 MGHRA, CDR2 YSYEKL. This CDR3 reads CASSTPGLAEQFF.

V is TRBV2 and J is TRBJ2-7; the D call of TRBD1 rests on TCRdb alone, since no DNA is present to check it. The germline CDR1 and CDR2 sequences are SNHLY and FYNNEI. The CDR3 extends over 15 amino acids. CDR3 sequence: CASSEWGQAGYEQYF.

The gene calls are TRBV5-1 and TRBJ2-2; TCRdb's D call, TRBD1, is unchecked because there is no DNA. CDR1 SGHRS and CDR2 YFSETQ come from the germline V gene. CDR3 length equals 16 residues. The CDR3 sequence: CASSFLQGPDAGELFF.

This chain links TRBV29-1 with TRBJ2-7. The CDR3 is 12 residues long. CDR1 and CDR2 from the germline V gene are SQVTM and ANQGSEA. The CDR3 sequence: CSVGGRPYEQYF.

This rearrangement joins TRBV2 to TRBJ1-3; absent DNA, TCRdb's TRBD1 call cannot be checked. Germline V gene data show CDR1 as SNHLY and CDR2 as FYNNEI. The CDR3 runs 14 residues. This CDR3 reads CASRRDRAVDTIYF.

V and J are TRBV20-1 and TRBJ2-1. The length of the CDR3 is 14 residues. CDR1 is DFQATT, CDR2 SNEGSKA, per germline (reference sequence). The CDR3: CSARERTYGNEQFF.

The chain is built from TRBV12-3 or TRBV12-4 and TRBJ1-1. This CDR3 region has 15 residues. The CDR3 here is CASSLASRRWTEAFF.

The chain uses TRBV3-1 and TRBJ2-7. The CDR3 is 15 amino acids. In germline, CDR1 is LGHDT, CDR2 YNNKEL (reference sequence). This CDR3 is CASSQVGNAFYEQYF.

CDR3 sequence: CSAPGVSSYEQYF. The rearrangement links TRBV20-1 to TRBJ2-7; the D call of TRBD1 rests on TCRdb alone, since no DNA is present to check it. CDR3 length: 13 amino acids. Germline CDR1 and CDR2: DFQATT and SNEGSKA (reference sequence).